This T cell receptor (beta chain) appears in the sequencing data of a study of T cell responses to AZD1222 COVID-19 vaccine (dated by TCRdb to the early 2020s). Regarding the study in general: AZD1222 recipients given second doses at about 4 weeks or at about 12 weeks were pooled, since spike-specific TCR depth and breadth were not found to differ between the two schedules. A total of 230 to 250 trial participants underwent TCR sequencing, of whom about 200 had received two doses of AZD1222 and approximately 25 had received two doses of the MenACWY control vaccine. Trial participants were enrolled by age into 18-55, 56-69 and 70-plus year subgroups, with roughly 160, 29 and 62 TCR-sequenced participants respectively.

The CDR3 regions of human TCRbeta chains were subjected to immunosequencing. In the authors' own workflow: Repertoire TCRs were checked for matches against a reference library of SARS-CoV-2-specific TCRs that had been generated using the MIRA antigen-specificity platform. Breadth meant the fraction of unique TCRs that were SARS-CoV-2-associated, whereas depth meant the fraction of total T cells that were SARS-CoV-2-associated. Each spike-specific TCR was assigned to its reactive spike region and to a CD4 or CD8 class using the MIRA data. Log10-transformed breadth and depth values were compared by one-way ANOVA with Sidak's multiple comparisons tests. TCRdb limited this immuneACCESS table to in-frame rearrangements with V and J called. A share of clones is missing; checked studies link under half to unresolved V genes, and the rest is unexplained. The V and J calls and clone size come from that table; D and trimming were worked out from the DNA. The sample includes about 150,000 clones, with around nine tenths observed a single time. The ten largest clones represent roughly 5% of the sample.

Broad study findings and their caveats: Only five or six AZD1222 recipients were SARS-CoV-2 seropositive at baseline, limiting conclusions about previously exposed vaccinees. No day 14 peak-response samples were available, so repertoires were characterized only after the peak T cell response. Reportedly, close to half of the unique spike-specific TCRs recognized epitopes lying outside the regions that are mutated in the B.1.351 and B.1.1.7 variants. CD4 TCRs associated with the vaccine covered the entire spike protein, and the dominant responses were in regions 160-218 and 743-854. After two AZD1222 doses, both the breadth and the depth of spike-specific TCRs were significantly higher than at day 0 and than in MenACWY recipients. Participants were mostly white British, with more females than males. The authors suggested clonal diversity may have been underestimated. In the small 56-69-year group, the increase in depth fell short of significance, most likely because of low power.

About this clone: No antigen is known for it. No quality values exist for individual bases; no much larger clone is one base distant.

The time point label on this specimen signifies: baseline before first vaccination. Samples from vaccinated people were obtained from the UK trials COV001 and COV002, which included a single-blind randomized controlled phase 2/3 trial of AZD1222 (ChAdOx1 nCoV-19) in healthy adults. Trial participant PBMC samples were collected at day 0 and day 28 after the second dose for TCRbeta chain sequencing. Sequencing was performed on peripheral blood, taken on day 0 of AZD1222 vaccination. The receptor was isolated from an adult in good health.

CDR3 reads: CASSWTAGNTIYF. The nucleotide sequence reads TGTGCCAGCAGTTGGACAGCTGGAAACACCATATATTTT. This receptor chain uses TRBV28 and TRBJ1-3; the D gene is possibly TRBD1, with 6 bases matching. Trimming at the junction amounts to 4 bases on V and 2 bases on J, and the germline ends lie 6 bases apart. Via the germline V gene, CDR1 is MDHEN and CDR2 SYDVKM. Reading from cysteine to phenylalanine, the CDR3 counts 13 amino acids. Just the 39-base CDR3 DNA is kept, in frame starting at base 1. Where the CDR3 stops, the reference TRBV28 and TRBJ1-3 genes take over; the full variable domain is DVKVTQSSRYLVKRTGEKVFLECVQDMDHENMFWYRQDPGLGLRLIYFSYDVKMKEKGDIPEGYSVSREKKERFSLILESASTNQTSMYLCASSWTAGNTIYFGEGSWLTVV.